This T cell receptor beta chain was observed in a study of blood T cell repertoires in COVID-19. The wider study: Acute-phase and convalescent COVID-19 samples originated in the United States, Italy and Spain. Sources were T cells, B-cell-depleted T cells, or PBMCs; the material itself was cDNA or gDNA.

Germline CDR1 reads ENHRY; CDR2 reads SYGVKD. The germline V and J ends were trimmed by 3 bases and 2 bases, with 20 bases remaining between them. This CDR3 has 18 residues. As originally analysed: Estimation of nucleated cell counts relied on the amplification of reference gene primers. Profiled with immunoSEQ multiplex PCR; TCRdb holds only in-frame clones, not every one. V, J and clone size reflect that table, while D and trimming were determined from the DNA. The sample lists around 150,000 clones; 85% to 90% were seen once. Sample: peripheral blood. This chain connects TRBV10-3 to TRBJ2-1, with D tentatively TRBD2 (6 bases). This receptor was identified in an older woman with active COVID-19. CDR3 bases: TGTGCCATCAGTGATTCGGTAACGGGTGGAGGGCCCTACAATGAGCAGTTCTTC. Protein product: CAISDSVTGGGPYNEQFF.